This T cell receptor (beta chain) was sequenced for a study of blood T cell repertoires in COVID-19. V lost 5 bases, J lost 11 bases, and 18 bases lay in between. The CDR3 covers 13 residues. Germline assignment: CDR1 LNHDA and CDR2 SQIVND (reference sequence). The protocol was immunoSEQ multiplex PCR, while the TCRdb copy is restricted to in-frame clones and leaves out a portion. The table shows roughly 160,000 clones, with about 85% occurring only once. In this sample, this clone turned up once. Sequenced sample: peripheral blood. The clonotype comes from an elderly man with COVID-19, enrolled during active disease. The chain has TRBV19 and TRBJ1-1, with a tentative D call TRBD1 (5 bases). CDR3 DNA: TGTGCCAGTAGTCTAATAGACAGCGGGTGGGCTTTCTTT. The encoded protein is CASSLIDSGWAFF. Using reference TRBV19 and TRBJ1-1 for the parts outside the CDR3, the full variable domain is DGGITQSPKYLFRKEGQNVTLSCEQNLNHDAMYWYRQDPGQGLRLIYYSQIVNDFQKGDIAEGYSVSREKKESFPLTVTSAQKNPTAFYLCASSLIDSGWAFFGQGTRLTVV.